This T cell receptor beta chain was captured in a study of metastatic and nonmetastatic thyroid tumors. The wider study: Malignant and benign thyroid patients had repertoires compared in peripheral blood and tumor or nodule tissue.

Authors' data handling: In papillary thyroid cancer, a distant-metastasis classifier was built using CDR3 differences across clinicopathological groups. Via MiXCR, TCRdb re-called the PCR reads. The V and J calls and clone size come from TCRdb's table, not from the authors' own analysis. The repertoire holds 33,000 or so clones, around 7% seen once, with about 39% in the top ten. The germline V gene encodes CDR1 SGDLS and CDR2 YYNGEE. There are 14 residues in the CDR3. V was pared by 3 bases and J by 0 bases, with 7 bases between. This clone was picked up many times. No patient had received any treatment before thyroid surgery.

The sequenced sample consisted of blood. This TCR was recovered from a female donor with papillary thyroid cancer or a benign thyroid nodule (not recorded which). Some clones in this sample may be carry-over from other donors' samples. This sequence joins TRBV9 and TRBJ1-5, with D possibly TRBD1 on 5 matching bases. Here the CDR3 DNA reads TGTGCCAGCAGCGACAGGAATAGCAATCAGCCCCAGCATTTT. Translation: CASSDRNSNQPQHF.